These 28 T cell receptor beta chains were all obtained from the same sample, sequenced in a study of patients and donors after allogeneic stem cell transplantation. MiXCR, run by TCRdb on the RT-PCR reads, gives a single entry per CDR3 protein. The sample includes 160,000 or so distinct CDR3 sequences, 24% of them seen just once. The sequencing sample was made of blood, either unsorted or a sorted T cell fraction (not recorded which). The receptor source for this set is a human donor who was either an allogeneic HSCT recipient or a stem cell or donor lymphocyte infusion donor (not recorded which). It is not recorded whose cells these are; they may come from a transplant donor.

Note on this clonotype: One end of the junction is discordant with germline, which a read error may explain. This sequence joins TRBV6-5 and TRBJ2-1; 10 positions agree with TRBD2. The CDR3 contains 13 residues. The germline gives CDR1 MNHEY, CDR2 SVGAGI. The CDR3 region is CAIGERGGNVQFF. The CDR3, as DNA: TGTGCCATCGGAGAGCGGGGGGGCAATGTGCAGTTCTTC.

This clonotype occurred a few times. The rearrangement joins TRBV9 to TRBJ1-5, with D possibly TRBD1 on 5 matching bases. V was trimmed by 4 bases and J by 6 bases, leaving 14 bases between them. Germline loops: CDR1 SGDLS, CDR2 YYNGEE. The CDR3 covers 14 residues. CDR3 amino acids: CASSSTGGSQPQHF. CDR3 DNA: TGTGCCAGCAGCTCAACCGGGGGGAGTCAGCCCCAGCATTTT.

The chain combines TRBV5-6 with TRBJ1-5, with TRBD1 as a possible D gene (5 bases). CDR1 is SGHDT, CDR2 YYEEEE, per germline. V dropped 0 bases and J dropped 5 bases, with 12 bases sitting between them. CDR3 length: 15 amino acids. CDR3 coding DNA: TGTGCCAGCAGCTTGGGGTCCGGGACGCATCAGCCCCAGCATTTT. Translating it yields CASSLGSGTHQPQHF.

By share, this clonotype counts as medium-sized. The chain employs TRBV10-3 and TRBJ1-4; the match to TRBD1 covers 8 bases. The CDR3 runs to 15 residues. Germline CDR1 reads ENHRY; CDR2 reads SYGVKD. With 6 bases clipped from V and 5 bases from J, the junction kept 8 bases outside the gene matches. The CDR3 loop reads CAISSYRGMNEKLFF. Written as DNA, the CDR3 is TGTGCCATCAGCAGCTACAGGGGGATGAATGAAAAACTGTTTTTT.

The chain combines TRBV28 with TRBJ2-1; 9 bases match TRBD2. Losses at the gene ends were 2 bases for V and 9 bases for J; bases not matched to a gene: 5. CDR1 and CDR2 from the germline V gene are MDHEN and SYDVKM. The CDR3 runs 14 residues. The CDR3 DNA reads TGTGCCAGCAGTTTAGCGGGAGGGCCGATTGAGCAGTTCTTC. Translating gives CASSLAGGPIEQFF.

This rearrangement joins TRBV7-2 to TRBJ2-1, with D perhaps matching TRBD2 (6 bases). The CDR3 runs 18 residues. With 0 bases removed from V and 3 bases from J, the gap between germline ends came to 18 bases. Germline lookup yields CDR1 SGHTA and CDR2 FQGNSA. DNA of the CDR3: TGTGCCAGCAGCTTAGCGCATAGCGGCGGGTACGGCTACAATGAGCAGTTCTTC. Protein product: CASSLAHSGGYGYNEQFF. The whole variable domain, filled in from reference TRBV7-2 and TRBJ2-1, reads GAGVSQSPSNKVTEKGKDVELRCDPISGHTALYWYRQSLGQGLEFLIYFQGNSAPDKSGLPSDRFSAERTGGSVSTLTIQRTQQEDSAVYLCASSLAHSGGYGYNEQFFGPGTRLTVL.

This clonotype was recorded a few times. This chain links TRBV12-3 or TRBV12-4 with TRBJ2-1; either TRBD1 or TRBD2 may fit D (5 bases each). The CDR3 contains 14 residues. The germline V and J ends were trimmed by 3 bases and 5 bases, with 11 bases remaining between them. The CDR3 nucleotides are TGTGCCAGCAGTTTTTGGGGGACGCACAATGAGCAGTTCTTC. Translating gives CASSFWGTHNEQFF.

This sequence joins TRBV5-6 and TRBJ1-1; D perhaps matches TRBD1 (5 bases). Trimming left V 3 bases short and J 5 bases short, with 35 bases between. CDR1 SGHDT and CDR2 YYEEEE come from the germline V gene. The CDR3 is 21 residues long. The CDR3 reads CASSSQFPRDLSPFGGTEAFF. DNA of the CDR3: TGTGCCAGCAGCTCTCAATTCCCGCGTGACCTCTCTCCTTTCGGGGGGACTGAAGCTTTCTTT.

This clonotype has just a few counts. This rearrangement joins TRBV12-3 or TRBV12-4 to TRBJ2-3, with D unclear. This CDR3 is 12 amino acids long. Trimming removed 7 bases from V and 6 bases from J, with 11 bases in between. CDR3 sequence reads: CASTYNWDTQYF. The DNA for the CDR3 is TGTGCCAGCACCTATAACTGGGATACGCAGTATTTT.

V and J are TRBV12-3 or TRBV12-4 and TRBJ2-7; possibly TRBD1 for D (6 bases). The CDR3 sequence is 14 residues long. Trimming took 0 bases from V and 3 from J, leaving 9 bases between them. The CDR3 coding sequence is TGTGCCAGCAGTTTAGCTCAGGGGAGCTACGAGCAGTACTTC. Encoded protein: CASSLAQGSYEQYF.

V usage is TRBV5-1 and J usage is TRBJ1-1, with D possibly TRBD1 on 5 matching bases. CDR1 and CDR2 from the germline V gene are SGHRS and YFSETQ. This CDR3 has 17 amino acids. The V and J ends lost 1 base and 7 bases respectively, with 23 bases between them. The CDR3 DNA follows: TGCGCCAGCAGCTTGCGGGGGGGAGACAGTACTCGTTTTGAAGCTTTCTTT. This translates into CASSLRGGDSTRFEAFF.

This clonotype was counted many times. V and J are TRBV6-6 and TRBJ1-5; 8 bases are a match to TRBD1. The CDR3 has 15 residues. After removal of 8 bases from V and 1 base from J, the junction contained 7 bases not matched to a gene. Per the germline V gene, CDR1 is MNHNY and CDR2 is SVGAGI (reference sequence). DNA of the CDR3: TGTGCCAGCGATAACAGGGGGTCGAGCAATCAGCCCCAGCATTTT. Translated, it gives CASDNRGSSNQPQHF.

This clonotype was seen more than once but under ten times. The rearrangement uses TRBV7-3 and TRBJ2-3; 8 bases line up with TRBD2. CDR1 and CDR2 from the germline V gene are SGHTA and FQGTGA. This CDR3 has 15 residues. V lost 3 bases to trimming and J lost 7 bases; unmatched junction nucleotides: 9. The CDR3 protein is CASSFVSGGQNTQYF. The CDR3 DNA is TGTGCCAGCAGCTTCGTATCGGGGGGGCAAAATACGCAGTATTTT.

This clonotype was counted only a few times. V gene TRBV6-5 combines with J gene TRBJ1-3; 7 nucleotides match TRBD1. In germline, CDR1 is MNHEY, CDR2 SVGAGI. The CDR3 has 16 residues. Trimming cost V 6 bases and J 4 bases; bases outside gene matches: 12. The CDR3 sequence: CASSPGGTVKGNTIYF. CDR3 DNA sequence: TGTGCCAGCAGCCCTGGGGGGACAGTTAAGGGAAACACCATATATTTT.

This clonotype has only one observation. The chain joins TRBV19 to TRBJ2-5, with D possibly matching TRBD2 (5 bases). V lost 6 bases and J lost 6, with 20 bases in between. Germline V CDR1 and CDR2: LNHDA, SQIVND (reference sequence). This CDR3 has 15 amino acids. The CDR3 DNA reads as TGTGCCAGTAGCCCCCTCCGTACTAGGAGGCAGACCCAGTACTTC. Translating gives CASSPLRTRRQTQYF.

This chain connects TRBV7-9 to TRBJ2-7; the D call may be TRBD1 or TRBD2 (5 bases each). The germline CDR1 and CDR2 sequences are SEHNR and FQNEAQ (reference sequence). CDR3 length equals 15 residues. Trimming left V 4 bases short and J 4 bases short, with 17 bases between. CDR3 DNA: TGTGCCAGCAGCTCGACCGGGACCTCCCCTTACGAGCAGTACTTC. It specifies CASSSTGTSPYEQYF.

This clonotype showed up many times. The chain is built from TRBV5-4 and TRBJ1-1; TRBD1 might be the D (5 bases). V shed 0 bases and J shed 10 bases, with 19 bases lying between them. Germline V gene lookup returns CDR1 SGHNT and CDR2 YYREEE (reference sequence). CDR3 length equals 15 residues. The CDR3 region is CASSLGTWGSGGAFF. For the CDR3, the DNA is TGTGCCAGCAGCTTGGGAACCTGGGGGTCTGGGGGAGCTTTCTTT.

The chain recombines TRBV5-1 with TRBJ2-3; 9 positions match TRBD1. This CDR3 is built from 16 residues. With 5 bases clipped from V and 2 bases from J, the junction kept 9 bases outside the gene matches. CDR1 and CDR2 (germline): SGHRS, YFSETQ. CDR3 loop: CASRPTGGASTDTQYF. CDR3 nucleotide sequence: TGCGCCAGCAGGCCTACAGGGGGCGCTTCCACAGATACGCAGTATTTT.

This clonotype appeared once. Germline and junction disagree at one end, which may indicate a read error. This chain connects TRBV10-3 to TRBJ1-4; possibly TRBD1 for D (5 bases). CDR3 length: 14 amino acids. Germline CDR1 reads ENHRY; CDR2 reads SYGVKD. The CDR3 protein is CAISPGRSKENLFF. The DNA of the CDR3 is TGTGCCATCAGTCCGGGACGGTCGAAGGAAAATCTGTTTTTT.

This rearrangement joins TRBV18 to TRBJ2-5; a possible D gene is TRBD1 (6 bases). The V gene lost 2 bases and the J gene lost 3 bases, with 7 bases spanning the gap. This CDR3 is built from 13 residues. The germline V gene encodes CDR1 KGHSH and CDR2 LQKENI. Here the CDR3 reads CASSPGTKETQYF. In DNA, the CDR3 is TGTGCCAGCTCACCAGGGACAAAAGAGACCCAGTACTTC.

This sequence joins TRBV6-6 and TRBJ1-5, with 9 bases that match TRBD1. The length of the CDR3 is 14 residues. The V gene's germline CDR1 is MNHNY and CDR2 SVGAGI (reference sequence). Trimming removed 4 bases from V and 6 bases from J; junction bases left unmatched: 4. CDR3 residues: CASSWGQGSQPQHF. The CDR3 DNA sequence: TGTGCCAGCAGTTGGGGACAGGGTAGTCAGCCCCAGCATTTT.

The rearrangement links TRBV9 to TRBJ2-5, with TRBD2 as a possible D gene (7 bases). Germline V CDR1 and CDR2: SGDLS, YYNGEE. The CDR3 sequence is 16 residues long. The V gene lost 6 bases and the J gene lost 4 bases, with 22 bases spanning the gap. CDR3: CASTPSPGGGPETQYF. The DNA for the CDR3 is TGTGCCAGCACCCCCTCCCCGGGGGGCGGACCAGAGACCCAGTACTTC.

The J gene is TRBJ2-2, the V gene TRBV20-1; D ambiguous. Between the trimmed V and J ends, which lost 3 bases and 1 base, there was a span of 9 bases. Per germline, CDR1 DFQATT and CDR2 SNEGSKA (reference sequence). The length of the CDR3 is 14 residues. The CDR3, as DNA: TGCAGTGCTAGTAGACTCTTGAACACCGGGGAGCTGTTTTTT. Amino acids: CSASRLLNTGELFF.

The table lists this clonotype with many counts. The J gene is TRBJ1-1, the V gene TRBV29-1, with D perhaps matching TRBD1 (5 bases). The CDR3 sequence is 11 residues long. Germline loops: CDR1 SQVTM, CDR2 ANQGSEA. Trimming took 7 bases from V and 3 from J, leaving 9 bases between them. The CDR3 sequence is CSARVDTEAFF. CDR3 DNA: TGCAGCGCCAGGGTGGACACTGAAGCTTTCTTT.

This chain joins TRBV6-1 and TRBJ2-7; D uncertain. Trimming removed 0 bases from V and 3 bases from J, with 12 bases in between. Germline values: CDR1 MNHNS, CDR2 SASEGT. CDR3 size: 15 residues. The CDR3 DNA follows: TGTGCCAGCAGTGAAGCTTGGGGTCATAGCTACGAGCAGTACTTC. Amino acids: CASSEAWGHSYEQYF.

This sequence joins TRBV10-3 and TRBJ2-1, with D uncertain. Germline CDR1 ENHRY, CDR2 SYGVKD. This CDR3 is 13 amino acids long. V lost 2 bases, J lost 7 bases, and 9 bases lay in between. CDR3 coding DNA: TGTGCCATCAGTGAGGAACAGAGGAATGAGCAGTTCTTC. Encoded protein: CAISEEQRNEQFF.

The chain couples TRBV7-9 to TRBJ2-7; maybe TRBD1 (5 bases). In germline, CDR1 is SEHNR, CDR2 FQNEAQ (reference sequence). V was shortened by 1 base and J by 2 bases, with 12 bases between the two germline ends. The CDR3 loop spans 15 amino acids. DNA for the CDR3: TGTGCCAGCAGCTTAGTAGGAGACAGTACCTACGAGCAGTACTTC. This gives the protein CASSLVGDSTYEQYF.

The chain carries TRBV14 and TRBJ2-1, with no clear D. The CDR3 runs to 15 residues. Per the germline V gene, CDR1 is SGHDN and CDR2 is FVKESK. V lost 4 bases, J lost 7 bases, and 17 bases lay in between. The CDR3 DNA sequence: TGTGCCAGCAGCCTACCCACCTTAGGTGGGAATGAGCAGTTCTTC. Translating gives CASSLPTLGGNEQFF. The full variable domain, in which reference TRBV14 and TRBJ2-1 provide the parts outside the CDR3, is EAGVTQFPSHSVIEKGQTVTLRCDPISGHDNLYWYRRVMGKEIKFLLHFVKESKQDESGMPNNRFLAERTGGTYSTLKVQPAELEDSGVYFCASSLPTLGGNEQFFGPGTRLTVL.